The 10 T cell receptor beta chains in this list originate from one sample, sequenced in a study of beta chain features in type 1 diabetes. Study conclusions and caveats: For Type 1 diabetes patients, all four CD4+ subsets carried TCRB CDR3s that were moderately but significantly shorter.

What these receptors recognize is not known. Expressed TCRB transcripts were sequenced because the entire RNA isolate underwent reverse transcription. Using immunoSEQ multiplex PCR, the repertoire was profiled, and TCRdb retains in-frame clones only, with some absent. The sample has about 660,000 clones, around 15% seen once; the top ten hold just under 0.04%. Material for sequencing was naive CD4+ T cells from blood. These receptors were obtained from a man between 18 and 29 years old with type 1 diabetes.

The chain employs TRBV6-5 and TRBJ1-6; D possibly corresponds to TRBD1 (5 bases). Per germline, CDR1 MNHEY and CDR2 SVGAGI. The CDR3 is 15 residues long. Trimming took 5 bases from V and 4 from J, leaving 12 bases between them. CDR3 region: CASSHRDGYNSPLHF. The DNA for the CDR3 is TGTGCCAGCAGTCACCGGGACGGATATAATTCACCCCTCCACTTT.

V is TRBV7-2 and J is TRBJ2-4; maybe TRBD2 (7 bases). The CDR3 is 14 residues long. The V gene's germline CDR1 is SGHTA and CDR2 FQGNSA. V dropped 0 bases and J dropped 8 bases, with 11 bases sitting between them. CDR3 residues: CASSLARGLDIQYF. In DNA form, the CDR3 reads TGTGCCAGCAGCTTAGCGCGGGGGCTGGACATTCAGTACTTC.

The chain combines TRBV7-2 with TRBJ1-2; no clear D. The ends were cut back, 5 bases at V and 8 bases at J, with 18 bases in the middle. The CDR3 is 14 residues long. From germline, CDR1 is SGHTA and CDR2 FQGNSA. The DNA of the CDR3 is TGTGCCAGCAGCCCCCGAACGGATGTTGCGGGCTACACCTTC. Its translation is CASSPRTDVAGYTF.

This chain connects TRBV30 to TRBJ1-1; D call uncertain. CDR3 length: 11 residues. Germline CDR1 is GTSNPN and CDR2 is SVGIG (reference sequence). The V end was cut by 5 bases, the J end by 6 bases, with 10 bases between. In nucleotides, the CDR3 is TGTGCCTGGGGCAACAGAGCTGAAGCTTTCTTT. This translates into CAWGNRAEAFF.

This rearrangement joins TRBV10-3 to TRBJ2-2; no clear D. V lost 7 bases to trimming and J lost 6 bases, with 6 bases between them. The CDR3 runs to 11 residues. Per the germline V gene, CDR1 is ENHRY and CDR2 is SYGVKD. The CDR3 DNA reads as TGTGCCATCAACGACTCCGGGGAGCTGTTTTTT. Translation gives CAINDSGELFF.

The CDR3 DNA is TGCGCCAGCAGCCCGGATCCGGGGAAAGAGACCCAGTACTTC. Translated: CASSPDPGKETQYF. This chain connects TRBV5-1 to TRBJ2-5, with D possibly matching TRBD2 (5 bases). This CDR3 has 14 residues. Per the germline V gene, CDR1 is SGHRS and CDR2 is YFSETQ. V was cut by 4 bases and J by 3 bases, with 13 bases left in between.

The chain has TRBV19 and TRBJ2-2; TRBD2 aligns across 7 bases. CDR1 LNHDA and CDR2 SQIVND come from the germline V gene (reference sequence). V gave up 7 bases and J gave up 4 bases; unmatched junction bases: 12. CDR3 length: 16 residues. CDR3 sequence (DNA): TGTGCCAGTAACCCAAGGGTGCTAGCGGTCACCGGGGAGCTGTTTTTT. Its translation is CASNPRVLAVTGELFF.

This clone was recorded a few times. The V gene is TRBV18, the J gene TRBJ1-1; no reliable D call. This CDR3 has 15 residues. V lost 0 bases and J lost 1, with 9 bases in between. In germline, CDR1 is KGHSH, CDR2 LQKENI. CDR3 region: CASSPPEWGNTEAFF. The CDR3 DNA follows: TGTGCCAGCTCACCACCCGAGTGGGGGAACACTGAAGCTTTCTTT.

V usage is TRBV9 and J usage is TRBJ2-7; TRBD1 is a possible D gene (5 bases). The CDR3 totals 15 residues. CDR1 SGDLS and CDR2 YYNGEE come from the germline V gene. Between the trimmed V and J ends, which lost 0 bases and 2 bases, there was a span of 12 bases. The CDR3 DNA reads TGTGCCAGCAGCGTAGCGGGTGGGGCAGCCTACGAGCAGTACTTC. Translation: CASSVAGGAAYEQYF.

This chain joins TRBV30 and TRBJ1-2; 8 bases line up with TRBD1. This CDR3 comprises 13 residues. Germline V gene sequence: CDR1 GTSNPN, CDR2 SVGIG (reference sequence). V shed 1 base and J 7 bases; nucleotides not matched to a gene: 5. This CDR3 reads CAWSGQGSGGYTF. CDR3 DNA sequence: TGTGCCTGGAGTGGACAGGGGTCGGGTGGCTACACCTTC.